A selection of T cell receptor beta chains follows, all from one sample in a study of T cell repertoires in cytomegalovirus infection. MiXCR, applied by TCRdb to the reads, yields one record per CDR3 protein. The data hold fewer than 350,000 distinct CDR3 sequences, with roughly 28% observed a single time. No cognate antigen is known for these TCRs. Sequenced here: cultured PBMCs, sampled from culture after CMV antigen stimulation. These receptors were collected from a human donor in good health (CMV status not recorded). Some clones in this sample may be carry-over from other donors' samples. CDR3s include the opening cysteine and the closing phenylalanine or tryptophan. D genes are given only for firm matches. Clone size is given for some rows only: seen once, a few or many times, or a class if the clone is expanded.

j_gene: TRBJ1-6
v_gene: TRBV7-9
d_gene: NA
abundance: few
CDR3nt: TGTGCCAGCACCCCTGGGGGAAATAATTCACCCCTCCACTTT
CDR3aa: CASTPGGNNSPLHF

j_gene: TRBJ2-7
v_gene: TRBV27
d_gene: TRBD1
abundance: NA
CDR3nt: TGTGCCAGCAGTGGCCGGACAGGGAGCCACGAGCAGTACTTC
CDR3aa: CASSGRTGSHEQYF

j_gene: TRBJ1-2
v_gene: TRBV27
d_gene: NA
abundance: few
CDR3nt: TGTGCCAGCAGCTATAGGAGAGATAACTATGGCTACACCTTC
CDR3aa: CASSYRRDNYGYTF

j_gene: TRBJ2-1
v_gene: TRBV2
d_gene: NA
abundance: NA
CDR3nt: TGTGCCAGCATCGCGGGCGTATACAATGAGCAGTTCTTC
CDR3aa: CASIAGVYNEQFF

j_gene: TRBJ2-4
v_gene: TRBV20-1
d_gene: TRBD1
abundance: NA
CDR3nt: TGCAGTGTTCACATGGGACAGGACCTAGCCAAAAACATTCAGTACTTC
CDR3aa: CSVHMGQDLAKNIQYF

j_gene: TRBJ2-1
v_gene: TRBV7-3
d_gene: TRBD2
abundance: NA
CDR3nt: TGTGCCAGCAGCTTAGGGACTAGCCTTTACAATGAGCAGTTCTTC
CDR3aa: CASSLGTSLYNEQFF

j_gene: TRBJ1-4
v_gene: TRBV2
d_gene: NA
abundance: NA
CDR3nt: TGTGCCAGCAGGGAGTCAAGTAATGAAAAACTGTTTTTT
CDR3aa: CASRESSNEKLFF

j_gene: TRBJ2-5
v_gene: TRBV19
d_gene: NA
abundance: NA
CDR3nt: TGTGCCAGTAGCCCCGGGACTGATTATCAAGAGACCCAGTACTTC
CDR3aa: CASSPGTDYQETQYF

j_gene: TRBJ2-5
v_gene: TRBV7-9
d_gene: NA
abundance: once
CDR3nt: TGTGCCAGCAGCTTAGGGGTTCGCGGTACCCAGTACTTC
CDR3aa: CASSLGVRGTQYF

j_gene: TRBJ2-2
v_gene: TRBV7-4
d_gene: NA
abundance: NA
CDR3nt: TGTGCCCGACCGGGGAGGCTGAACACCGGGGAGCTGTTTTTT
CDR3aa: CARPGRLNTGELFF

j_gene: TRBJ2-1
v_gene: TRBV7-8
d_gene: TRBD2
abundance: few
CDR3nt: TGTGCCAGCAGCTTAGAACTAGCGGGAATTAGGAATGAGCAGTTCTTC
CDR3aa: CASSLELAGIRNEQFF

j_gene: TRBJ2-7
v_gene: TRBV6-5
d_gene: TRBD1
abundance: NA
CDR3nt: TGTGCCAGCTCTCGGACAGGGGACGAGCAGTACTTC
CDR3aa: CASSRTGDEQYF

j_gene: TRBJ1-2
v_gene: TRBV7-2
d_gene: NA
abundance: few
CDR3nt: TGTGCCAGCAGCTTGAGACAGGCGACTAACTATGGCTACACCTTC
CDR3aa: CASSLRQATNYGYTF

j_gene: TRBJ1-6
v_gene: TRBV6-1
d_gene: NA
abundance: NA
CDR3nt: TGTGCCAGCAGTAGGGCTCAAGAGGGTTCACCCCTCCACTTT
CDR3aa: CASSRAQEGSPLHF

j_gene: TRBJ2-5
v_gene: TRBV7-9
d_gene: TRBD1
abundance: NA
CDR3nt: TGTGCCAGCAGCCCGTGGGGACAGGGGCTCGGAGAGACCCAGTACTTC
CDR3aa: CASSPWGQGLGETQYF

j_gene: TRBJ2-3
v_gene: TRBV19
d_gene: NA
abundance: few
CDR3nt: TGTGCCAGTAGTATTTTTTCGCTGGAGAGCACAGATACGCAGTATTTT
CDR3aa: CASSIFSLESTDTQYF

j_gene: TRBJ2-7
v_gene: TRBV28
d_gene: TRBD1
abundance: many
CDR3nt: TGTGCCAGCAGACCGTGGGGGACAGGGGGCCACGAGCAGTACTTC
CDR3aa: CASRPWGTGGHEQYF

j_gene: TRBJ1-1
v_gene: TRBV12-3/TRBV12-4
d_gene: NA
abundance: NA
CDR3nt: TGTGCCAGCAGTACAGAGGCGAACACTGAAGCTTTCTTT
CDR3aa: CASSTEANTEAFF

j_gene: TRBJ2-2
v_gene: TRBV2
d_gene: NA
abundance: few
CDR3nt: TGTGCCAGCAGTGGACAGGTGACCGGGGAGCTGTTTTTT
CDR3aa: CASSGQVTGELFF

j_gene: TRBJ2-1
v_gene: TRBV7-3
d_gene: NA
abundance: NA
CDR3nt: TGTGCCAGCGTTTGGGGTGAGCAGTTCTTC
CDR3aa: CASVWGEQFF

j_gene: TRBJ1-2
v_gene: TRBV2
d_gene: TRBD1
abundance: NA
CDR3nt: TGTGCCATTTTCGACAGGGTCTATGGCTACACCTTC
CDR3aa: CAIFDRVYGYTF

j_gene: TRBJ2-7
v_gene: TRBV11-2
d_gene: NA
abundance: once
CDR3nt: TGTGCCAGCAGCCGTACAACTGAACTTCGCTACGAGCAGTACTTC
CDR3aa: CASSRTTELRYEQYF

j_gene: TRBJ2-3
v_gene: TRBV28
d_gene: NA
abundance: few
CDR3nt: TGTGCCAGCGGTATGCTGATGAGTACAGATACGCAGTATTTT
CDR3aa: CASGMLMSTDTQYF

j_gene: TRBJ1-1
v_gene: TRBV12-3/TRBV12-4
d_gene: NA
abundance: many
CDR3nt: TGTGCCAGCAGTTTAGGGGGGACTTTTAAGGTGGGCACTGAAGCTTTCTTT
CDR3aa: CASSLGGTFKVGTEAFF

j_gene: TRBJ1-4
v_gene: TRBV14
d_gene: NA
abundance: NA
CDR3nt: TGTGCCAGCAGCCAAGGGGGCAGAAGTCTTGCAACTAATGAAAAACTGTTTTTT
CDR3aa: CASSQGGRSLATNEKLFF

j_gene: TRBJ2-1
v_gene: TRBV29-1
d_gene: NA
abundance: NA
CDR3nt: TGCAGCGTTGTCTCCGGGACTTACAATGAGCAGTTCTTC
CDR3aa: CSVVSGTYNEQFF

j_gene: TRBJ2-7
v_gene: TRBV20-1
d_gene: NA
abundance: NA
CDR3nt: TGCAGTGCTAGGAGCAGCTTCTACGAGCAGTACTTC
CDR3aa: CSARSSFYEQYF

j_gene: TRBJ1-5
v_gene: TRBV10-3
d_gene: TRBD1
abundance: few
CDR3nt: TGTGCCATCAGTGAGGGGACAGCAATTAATCAGCCCCAGCATTTT
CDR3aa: CAISEGTAINQPQHF

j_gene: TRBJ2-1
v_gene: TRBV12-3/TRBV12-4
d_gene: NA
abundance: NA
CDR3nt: TGTGCCAGCGGTCAATCAAGCTCCTACAATGAGCAGTTCTTC
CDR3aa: CASGQSSSYNEQFF

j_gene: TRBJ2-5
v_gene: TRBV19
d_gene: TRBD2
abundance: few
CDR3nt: TGTGCCAGTAGTAAGGGAGGGGCCAGACTCCAAGAGACCCAGTACTTC
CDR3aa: CASSKGGARLQETQYF

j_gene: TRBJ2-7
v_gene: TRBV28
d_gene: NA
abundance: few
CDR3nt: TGTGCCAGCAGTTCCACCCCTTCCTACGAGCAGTACTTC
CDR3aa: CASSSTPSYEQYF

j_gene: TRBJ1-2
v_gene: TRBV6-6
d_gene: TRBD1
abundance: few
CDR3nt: TGTGCCAGCAGTTACGCGACAGGGCTCTATGGCTACACCTTC
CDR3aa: CASSYATGLYGYTF

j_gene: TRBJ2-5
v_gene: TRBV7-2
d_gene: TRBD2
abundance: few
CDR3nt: TGTGCCAGCAGCTTAGGTAGCGGGGGAGAGACCCAGTACTTC
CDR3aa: CASSLGSGGETQYF

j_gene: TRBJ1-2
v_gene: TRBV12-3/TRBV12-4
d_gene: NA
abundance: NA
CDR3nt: TGTGCCAGCAGTTTAGACGGACAGAAGCATGGCTACACCTTC
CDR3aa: CASSLDGQKHGYTF

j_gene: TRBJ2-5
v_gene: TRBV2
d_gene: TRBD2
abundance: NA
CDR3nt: TGTGCCAGCAGCTATACTAGCGGGAGGGAGACCCAGTACTTC
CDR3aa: CASSYTSGRETQYF

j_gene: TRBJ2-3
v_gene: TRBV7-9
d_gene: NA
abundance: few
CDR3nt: TGTGCCAGCAGCTTAGCGAGAACGTCGGATACGCAGTATTTT
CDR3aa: CASSLARTSDTQYF

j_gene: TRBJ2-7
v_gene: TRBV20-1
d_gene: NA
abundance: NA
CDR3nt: TGCAGTGCTAGAGATGGACAGCCCACTTCCTACGAGCAGTACTTC
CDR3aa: CSARDGQPTSYEQYF